The present T cell receptor beta chain was sequenced within a study of blood T cell repertoires in COVID-19. Study at large: Samples taken during acute and convalescent COVID-19 were collected in the United States, Italy and Spain. T cells, B-cell-depleted T cells, or PBMCs supplied cDNA or gDNA.

Here immunoSEQ multiplex PCR was the method, and the copy in TCRdb shows in-frame clones only, minus some. The sample consists of 130,000 to 150,000 clones, about 87% of them appearing once. Individuals drawn from about two dozen US areas were about 18 to 100 years old. Input material: PBMCs or T cells enriched from blood (not recorded which). This clonotype was sampled from a man in his 60s who had recovered from COVID-19.

In nucleotides, the CDR3 is TGTGCCAGCAGCCAAATGGCGGGGGGTGGTCCAGATACGCAGTATTTT. This translates into CASSQMAGGGPDTQYF. The V gene is TRBV3-1 (or the pseudogene TRBV3-2), the J gene TRBJ2-3; 8 bases match TRBD2. The CDR3 extends over 16 amino acids. J gave up 4 bases and V 2 bases, and 8 bases lay outside the gene matches. Germline V gene lookup returns CDR1 LGHDT and CDR2 YNNKEL (reference sequence).